This is a list of T cell receptor beta chains from one sample in a study of blood T cell repertoires in COVID-19. TCRdb's table, derived via immunoSEQ multiplex PCR, lists solely in-frame clones and lacks some. The sample carries around 200,000 clones, around 83% recorded once. Sequencing was performed on peripheral blood. These receptor sequences come from a woman between 50 and 59 years old with acute or convalescent COVID-19. Each CDR3 is given with its conserved first and last residue. The D gene is left open where the match is weak. Size values are once, few and many counts, or a class for expanded clones, and some rows have none.

size: -
D: -
V: TRBV15
J: TRBJ2-7
DNA: TGTGCCACCAGCAGAGGGGGGGGCAGTGACTACGAGCAGTACTTC
CDR3: CATSRGGGSDYEQYF

size: -
D: -
V: TRBV18
J: TRBJ2-3
DNA: TGTGCCAGCTCACCCATGCAGGGCAGGGCAGATACGCAGTATTTT
CDR3: CASSPMQGRADTQYF

size: -
D: -
V: TRBV28
J: TRBJ1-3
DNA: TGTGCCAGCAGTTTCCTAACAGGCCTAGTCTCTGGAAACACCATATATTTT
CDR3: CASSFLTGLVSGNTIYF

size: -
D: -
V: TRBV5-6
J: TRBJ1-2
DNA: TGTGCCAGCAGCTTTAGTAGTCGTGGCTACACCTTC
CDR3: CASSFSSRGYTF

size: -
D: TRBD2
V: TRBV6-6
J: TRBJ2-7
DNA: TGTGCCACCTCTATTGGCGGGGGGTACGAGCAGTACTTC
CDR3: CATSIGGGYEQYF

size: -
D: TRBD1
V: TRBV28
J: TRBJ2-7
DNA: TGTGCCAGCAGTATCGGGACAGCCCTTTACGAGCAGTACTTC
CDR3: CASSIGTALYEQYF

size: once
D: TRBD1
V: TRBV7-9
J: TRBJ2-7
DNA: TGTGCCAGCAGTCCTGGACAGGGGCTCGAGCAGTACTTC
CDR3: CASSPGQGLEQYF

size: -
D: -
V: TRBV15
J: TRBJ2-1
DNA: TGTGCCACCAGCAGTGACTTAGCCCCCTACAATGAGCAGTTCTTC
CDR3: CATSSDLAPYNEQFF

size: -
D: -
V: TRBV18
J: TRBJ1-5
DNA: TGTGCCAGCTCACCAGGGCAGTCGAGCAATCAGCCCCAGCATTTT
CDR3: CASSPGQSSNQPQHF

size: -
D: TRBD1
V: TRBV6-1
J: TRBJ1-2
DNA: TGTGCCAGCAGTGAAGGGGGACAGGGGGCTTATGGCTACACCTTC
CDR3: CASSEGGQGAYGYTF

size: -
D: -
V: TRBV10-2
J: TRBJ2-1
DNA: TGCGCCAGCAGTGAGGTCGGGAGTAGCGGAATCTTC
CDR3: CASSEVGSSGIF

size: -
D: TRBD1
V: TRBV18
J: TRBJ1-2
DNA: TGTGCCAGCTCACCCGGACAGGGCGTCTATGGCTACACCTTC
CDR3: CASSPGQGVYGYTF

size: -
D: TRBD1
V: TRBV29-1
J: TRBJ2-2
DNA: TGCAGCGCCGACAGGGGGAACACCGGGGAGCTGTTTTTT
CDR3: CSADRGNTGELFF

size: -
D: -
V: TRBV6-2/TRBV6-3
J: TRBJ2-7
DNA: TGTGCCAGCAGTTTGGCCTCACGACGGGACACCTACGAGCAGTACTTC
CDR3: CASSLASRRDTYEQYF

size: -
D: TRBD2
V: TRBV5-8
J: TRBJ2-3
DNA: TGTGCCAGCAGCGTTACCCAAGTAGCGGGCCTTGCAGATACGCAGTATTTT
CDR3: CASSVTQVAGLADTQYF

size: -
D: -
V: TRBV3-1/TRBV3-2
J: TRBJ2-7
DNA: TGTGCCAGCAGCCAAGAGGGTCCTTGGAGCTCCTACGAGCAGTACTTC
CDR3: CASSQEGPWSSYEQYF

size: -
D: -
V: TRBV6-5
J: TRBJ1-2
DNA: TGTGCCAGCACCGGACAGCACTATGGCTACACCTTC
CDR3: CASTGQHYGYTF

size: once
D: -
V: TRBV20-1
J: TRBJ2-5
DNA: TGCAGTGCTAGTCAGGGGTCTTCGTACCAAGAGACCCAGTACTTC
CDR3: CSASQGSSYQETQYF

size: -
D: -
V: TRBV27
J: TRBJ1-1
DNA: TGTGCCAGCAGTCTACGGACAGCAGGGAACACTGAAGCTTTCTTT
CDR3: CASSLRTAGNTEAFF

size: -
D: TRBD1
V: TRBV27
J: TRBJ2-7
DNA: TGTGCCAGCAGTTTAAGGGGACAGCCGTCCTACGAGCAGTACTTC
CDR3: CASSLRGQPSYEQYF

size: few
D: TRBD2
V: TRBV19
J: TRBJ2-2
DNA: TGTGCCAGTAGTAGGCGGACTAGCACTAACACCGGGGAGCTGTTTTTT
CDR3: CASSRRTSTNTGELFF

size: once
D: TRBD2
V: TRBV7-7
J: TRBJ2-5
DNA: TGTGCTAGCAGCTCATTAGCGGGAGACCAAGAGACCCAGTACTTC
CDR3: CASSSLAGDQETQYF

size: -
D: TRBD1
V: TRBV24-1
J: TRBJ2-1
DNA: TGTGCCACCAGTGATTTCAGGCCGGGACAGCGAAACAATGAGCAGTTCTTC
CDR3: CATSDFRPGQRNNEQFF

size: -
D: -
V: TRBV28
J: TRBJ2-2
DNA: TGTGCCAGCAGTTTTATTAGTCACACCGGGGAGCTGTTTTTT
CDR3: CASSFISHTGELFF

size: -
D: TRBD1
V: TRBV4-2
J: TRBJ2-2
DNA: TGTGCCAGCAGCCCGGGGACAGAACGCACCGGGGAGCTGTTTTTT
CDR3: CASSPGTERTGELFF

size: -
D: TRBD2
V: TRBV7-2
J: TRBJ2-5
DNA: TGTGCCAGCAGCTCTAGCGGGAGTTCGGGGTCGGGGGAGACCCAGTACTTC
CDR3: CASSSSGSSGSGETQYF